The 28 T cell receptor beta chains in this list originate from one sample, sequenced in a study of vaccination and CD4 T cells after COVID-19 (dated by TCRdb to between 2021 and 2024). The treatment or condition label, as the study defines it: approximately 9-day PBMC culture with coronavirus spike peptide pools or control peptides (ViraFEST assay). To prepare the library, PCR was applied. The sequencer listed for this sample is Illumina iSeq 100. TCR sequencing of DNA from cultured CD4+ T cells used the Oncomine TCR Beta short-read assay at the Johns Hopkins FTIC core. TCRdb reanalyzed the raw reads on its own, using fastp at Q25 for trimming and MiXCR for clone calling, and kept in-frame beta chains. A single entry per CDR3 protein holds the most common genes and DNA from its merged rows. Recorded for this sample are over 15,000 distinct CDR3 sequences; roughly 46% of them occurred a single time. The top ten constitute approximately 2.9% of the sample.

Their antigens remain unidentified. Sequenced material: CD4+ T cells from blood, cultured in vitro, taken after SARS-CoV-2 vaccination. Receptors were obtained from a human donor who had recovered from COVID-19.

Here the CDR3 DNA reads TGCAGCGCAGGAGCCCAACAAGATGGCTACACCTTC. It codes for CSAGAQQDGYTF. The rearrangement links TRBV29-1 to TRBJ1-2; D remains unclear. Between the trimmed V and J ends, which lost 7 bases and 6 bases, there was a span of 15 bases. Germline V lookup: CDR1 SQVTM, CDR2 ANQGSEA. The CDR3 is 12 amino acids.

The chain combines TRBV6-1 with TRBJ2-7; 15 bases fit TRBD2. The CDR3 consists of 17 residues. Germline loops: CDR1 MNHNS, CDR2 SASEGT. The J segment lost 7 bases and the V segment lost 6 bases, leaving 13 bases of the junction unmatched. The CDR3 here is CASSQGLAGGPSGEQYF. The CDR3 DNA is TGTGCCAGCAGCCAAGGACTAGCGGGAGGGCCCTCGGGGGAGCAGTACTTC.

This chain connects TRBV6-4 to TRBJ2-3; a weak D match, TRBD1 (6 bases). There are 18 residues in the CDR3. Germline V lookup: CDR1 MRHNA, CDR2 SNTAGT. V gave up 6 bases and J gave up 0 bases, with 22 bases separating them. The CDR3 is CASRAQGGPGGSTDTQYF. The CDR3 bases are TGTGCCAGCAGAGCTCAAGGGGGTCCGGGCGGTAGCACAGATACGCAGTATTTT.

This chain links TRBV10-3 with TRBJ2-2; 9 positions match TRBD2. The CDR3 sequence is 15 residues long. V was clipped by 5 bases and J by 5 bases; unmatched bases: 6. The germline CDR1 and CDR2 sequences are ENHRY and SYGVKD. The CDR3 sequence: CAISTTSGFTGELFF. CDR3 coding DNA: TGTGCCATCAGTACGACTAGCGGTTTTACCGGGGAGCTGTTTTTT.

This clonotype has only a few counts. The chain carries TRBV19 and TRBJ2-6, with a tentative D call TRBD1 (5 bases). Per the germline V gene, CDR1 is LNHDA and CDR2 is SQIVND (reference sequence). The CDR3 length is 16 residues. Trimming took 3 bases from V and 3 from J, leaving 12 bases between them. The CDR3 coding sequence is TGTGCCAGTAGTATTTCAGGGTCTGGTGGGGCCAACGTCCTGACTTTC. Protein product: CASSISGSGGANVLTF.

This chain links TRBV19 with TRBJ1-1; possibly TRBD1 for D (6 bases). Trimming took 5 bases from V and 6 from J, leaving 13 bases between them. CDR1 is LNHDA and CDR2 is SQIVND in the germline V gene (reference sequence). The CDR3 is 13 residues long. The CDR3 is CASSVGTLSEAFF. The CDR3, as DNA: TGTGCCAGTAGTGTCGGGACACTTTCTGAAGCTTTCTTT.

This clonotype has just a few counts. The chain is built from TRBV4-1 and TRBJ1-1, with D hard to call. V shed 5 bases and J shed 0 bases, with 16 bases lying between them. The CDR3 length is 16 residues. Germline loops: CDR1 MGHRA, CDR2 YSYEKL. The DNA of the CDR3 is TGCGCCAGCAGCAAAATCACAGCGGTTATGAACACTGAAGCTTTCTTT. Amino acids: CASSKITAVMNTEAFF.

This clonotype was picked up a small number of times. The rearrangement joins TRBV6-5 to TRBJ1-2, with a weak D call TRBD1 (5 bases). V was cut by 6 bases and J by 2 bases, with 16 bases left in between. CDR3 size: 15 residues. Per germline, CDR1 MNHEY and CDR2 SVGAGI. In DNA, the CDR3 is TGTGCCAGCAGCTACCGGCAAGGGACGAACTATGGCTACACCTTC. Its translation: CASSYRQGTNYGYTF.

CDR3 sequence: CATSRDPGNRIRNYGYTF. The CDR3 DNA reads as TGTGCCACCAGCAGAGATCCCGGAAACAGAATAAGAAACTATGGCTACACCTTC. The chain couples TRBV15 to TRBJ1-2; D is ambiguous. This CDR3 region has 18 residues. Germline CDR1 reads LNHNV; CDR2 reads YYDKDF (reference sequence). With 0 bases removed from V and 2 bases from J, the gap between germline ends came to 19 bases. The variable domain in full, completed from reference TRBV15 and TRBJ1-2, reads DAMVIQNPRYQVTQFGKPVTLSCSQTLNHNVMYWYQQKSSQAPKLLFHYYDKDFNNEADTPDNFQSRRPNTSFCFLDIRSPGLGDTAMYLCATSRDPGNRIRNYGYTFGSGTRLTVV.

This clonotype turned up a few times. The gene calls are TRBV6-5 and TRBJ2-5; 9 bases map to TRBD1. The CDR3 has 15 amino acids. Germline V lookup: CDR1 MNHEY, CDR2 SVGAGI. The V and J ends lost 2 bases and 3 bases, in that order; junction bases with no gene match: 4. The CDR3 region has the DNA TGTGCCAGCAGTTACGGTGGGACAGGGAAAGAGACCCAGTACTTC. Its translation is CASSYGGTGKETQYF.

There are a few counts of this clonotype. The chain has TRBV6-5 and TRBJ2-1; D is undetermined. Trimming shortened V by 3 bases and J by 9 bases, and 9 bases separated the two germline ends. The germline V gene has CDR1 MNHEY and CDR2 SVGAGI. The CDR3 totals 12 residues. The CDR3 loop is CASSYGVSEQFF. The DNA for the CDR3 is TGTGCCAGCAGTTATGGAGTCAGTGAGCAGTTCTTC.

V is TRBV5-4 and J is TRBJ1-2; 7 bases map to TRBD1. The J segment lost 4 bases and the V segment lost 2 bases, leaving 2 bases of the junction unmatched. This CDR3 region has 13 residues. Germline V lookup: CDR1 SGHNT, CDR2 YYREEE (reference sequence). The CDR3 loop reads CASSLTGVYGYTF. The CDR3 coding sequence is TGTGCCAGCAGCTTAACAGGGGTCTATGGCTACACCTTC.

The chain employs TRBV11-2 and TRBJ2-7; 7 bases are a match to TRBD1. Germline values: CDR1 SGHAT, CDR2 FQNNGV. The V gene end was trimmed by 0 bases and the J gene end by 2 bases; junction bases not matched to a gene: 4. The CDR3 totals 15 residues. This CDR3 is CASSLDVTGAYEQYF. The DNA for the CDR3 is TGTGCCAGCAGCTTAGATGTAACAGGGGCCTACGAGCAGTACTTC.

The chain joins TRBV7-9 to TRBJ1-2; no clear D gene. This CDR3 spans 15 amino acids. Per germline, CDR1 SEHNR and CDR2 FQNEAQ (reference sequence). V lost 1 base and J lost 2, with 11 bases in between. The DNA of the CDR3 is TGTGCCAGCAGCTTAGGTGTCGGCAGGAACTATGGCTACACCTTC. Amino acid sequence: CASSLGVGRNYGYTF.

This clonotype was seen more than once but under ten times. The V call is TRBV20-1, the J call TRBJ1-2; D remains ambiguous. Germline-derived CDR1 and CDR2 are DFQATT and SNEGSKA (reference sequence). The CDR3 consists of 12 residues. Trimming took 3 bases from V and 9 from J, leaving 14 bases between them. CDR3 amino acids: CSARGQSERYTF. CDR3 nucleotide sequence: TGCAGTGCTAGGGGTCAGAGTGAACGCTACACCTTC.

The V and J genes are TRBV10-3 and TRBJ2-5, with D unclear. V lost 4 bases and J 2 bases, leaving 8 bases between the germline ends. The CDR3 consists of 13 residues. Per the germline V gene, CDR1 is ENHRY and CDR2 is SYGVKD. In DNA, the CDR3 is TGTGCCATCAGTGGGCCAGTTCAAGAGACCCAGTACTTC. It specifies CAISGPVQETQYF.

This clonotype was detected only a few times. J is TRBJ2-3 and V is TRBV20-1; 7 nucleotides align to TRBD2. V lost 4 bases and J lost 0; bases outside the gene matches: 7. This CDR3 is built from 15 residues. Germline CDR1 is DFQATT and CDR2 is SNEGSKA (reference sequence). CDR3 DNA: TGCAGTGCTACCCCCGGAGCGGGGAGCACAGATACGCAGTATTTT. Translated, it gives CSATPGAGSTDTQYF.

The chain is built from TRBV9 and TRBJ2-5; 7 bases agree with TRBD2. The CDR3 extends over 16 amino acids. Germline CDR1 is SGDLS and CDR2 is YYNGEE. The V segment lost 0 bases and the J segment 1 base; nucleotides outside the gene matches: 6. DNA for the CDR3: TGTGCCAGCAGCGTAGACCTAGCGGCAGGCCAAGAGACCCAGTACTTC. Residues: CASSVDLAAGQETQYF.

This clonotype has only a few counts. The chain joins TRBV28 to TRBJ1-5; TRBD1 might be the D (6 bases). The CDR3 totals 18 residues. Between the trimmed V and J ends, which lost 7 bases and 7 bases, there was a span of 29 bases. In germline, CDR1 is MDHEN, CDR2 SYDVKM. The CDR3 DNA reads TGTGCCAGCACCGCACCTCTCGGGGGGCGCCGGATGGGGCAGCCCCAGCATTTT. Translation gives CASTAPLGGRRMGQPQHF.

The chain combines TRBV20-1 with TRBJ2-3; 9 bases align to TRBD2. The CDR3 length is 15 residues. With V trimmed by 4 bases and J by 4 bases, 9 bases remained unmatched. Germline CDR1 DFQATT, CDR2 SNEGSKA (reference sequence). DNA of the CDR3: TGCAGTGCTACGGAACTAGCGGGCCTCGCAGATACGCAGTATTTT. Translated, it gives CSATELAGLADTQYF.

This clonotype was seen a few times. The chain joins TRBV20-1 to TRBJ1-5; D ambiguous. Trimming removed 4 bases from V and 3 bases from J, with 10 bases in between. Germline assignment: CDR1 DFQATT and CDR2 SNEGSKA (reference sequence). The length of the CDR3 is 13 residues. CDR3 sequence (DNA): TGCAGTGCTAACCTCGATGACAATCAGCCCCAGCATTTT. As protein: CSANLDDNQPQHF.

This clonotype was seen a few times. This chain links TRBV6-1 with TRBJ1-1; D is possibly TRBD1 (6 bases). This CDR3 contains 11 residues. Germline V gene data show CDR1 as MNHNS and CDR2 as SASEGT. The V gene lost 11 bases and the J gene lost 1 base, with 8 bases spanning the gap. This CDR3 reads CAVGGNTEAFF. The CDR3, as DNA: TGTGCCGTAGGGGGGAACACTGAAGCTTTCTTT.

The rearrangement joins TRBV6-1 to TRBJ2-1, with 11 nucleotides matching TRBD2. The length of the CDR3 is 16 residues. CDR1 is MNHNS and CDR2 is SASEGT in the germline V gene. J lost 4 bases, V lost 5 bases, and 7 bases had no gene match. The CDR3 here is CASSRGGLADYNEQFF. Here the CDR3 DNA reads TGTGCCAGCAGTAGGGGGGGACTAGCGGATTACAATGAGCAGTTCTTC.

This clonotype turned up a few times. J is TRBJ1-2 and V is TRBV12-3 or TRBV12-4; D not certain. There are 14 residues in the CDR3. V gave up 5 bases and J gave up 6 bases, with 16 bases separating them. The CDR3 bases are TGTGCCAGCAGTCAGACGGCTGGGTCCCATGGCTACACCTTC. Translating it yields CASSQTAGSHGYTF.

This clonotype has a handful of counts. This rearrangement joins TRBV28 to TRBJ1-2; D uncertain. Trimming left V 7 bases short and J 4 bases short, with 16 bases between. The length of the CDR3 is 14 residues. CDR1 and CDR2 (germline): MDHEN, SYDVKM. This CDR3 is CASTAGRRGYGYTF. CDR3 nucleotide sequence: TGTGCCAGCACCGCCGGGCGCCGGGGCTATGGCTACACCTTC.

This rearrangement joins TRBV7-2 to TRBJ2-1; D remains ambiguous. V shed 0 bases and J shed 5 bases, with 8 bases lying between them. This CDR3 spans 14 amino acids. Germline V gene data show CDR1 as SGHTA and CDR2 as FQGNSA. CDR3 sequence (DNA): TGTGCCAGCAGCTTAGCAGGCCTGAACAATGAGCAGTTCTTC. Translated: CASSLAGLNNEQFF.

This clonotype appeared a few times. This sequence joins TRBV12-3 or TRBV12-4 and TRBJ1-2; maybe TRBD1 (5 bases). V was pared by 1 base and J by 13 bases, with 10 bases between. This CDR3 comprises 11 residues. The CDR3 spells CASSLGQGRTF. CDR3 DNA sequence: TGTGCCAGCAGTTTAGGGCAGGGACGCACCTTC.

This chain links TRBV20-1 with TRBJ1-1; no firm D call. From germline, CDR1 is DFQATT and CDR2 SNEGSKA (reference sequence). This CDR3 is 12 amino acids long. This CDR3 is CSARRVNTEAFF. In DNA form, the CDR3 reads TGCAGCGCCCGACGGGTGAACACTGAAGCTTTCTTT.